Below, one T cell receptor (beta chain) is given with its context. The antigen is unknown. V was cut by 2 bases and J by 5 bases, with 17 bases left in between. This CDR3 comprises 15 residues. CDR1 and CDR2 from the germline V gene are GTSNPN and SVGIG (reference sequence). This sample is drawn from a study of T cell responses to AZD1222 COVID-19 vaccine. Study-wide results and limits: Donors were chiefly white British, with a greater number of females, and clonal diversity was perhaps underestimated.

Method: immunoSEQ multiplex PCR; TCRdb's copy keeps in-frame clones and lacks some. The repertoire holds about 56,000 clones, with roughly 88% as singletons. The receptor's source is an adult in good health. The sequencing used peripheral blood, collected on day 0 of AZD1222 vaccination. The chain has TRBV30 and TRBJ2-3, with D hard to call. CDR3 in amino acids: CAWSMGPGGVDTQYF. CDR3 coding DNA: TGTGCCTGGAGTATGGGTCCGGGTGGGGTAGATACGCAGTATTTT. The complete variable domain, with remaining parts taken from reference TRBV30 and TRBJ2-3, reads SQTIHQWPATLVQPVGSPLSLECTVEGTSNPNLYWYRQAAGRGLQLLFYSVGIGQISSEVPQNLSASRPQDRQFILSSKKLLLSDSGFYLCAWSMGPGGVDTQYFGPGTRLTVL.